The clone carrying this T cell receptor (beta chain) was counted at least ten times. TCR beta VDJ and CDR3 were profiled, and genomic DNA was the template. TCRdb recomputed calls from the reads with MiXCR, one row per CDR3 protein. The data contain approximately 190,000 distinct CDR3 sequences, roughly half of them singletons. This sample was taken from a study of CD8+CD57+ T cells in acquired aplastic anemia. Sequencing was done on patients that had shown CD8+CD57+ cell expansion by flow cytometry. The CDR3 totals 15 residues. V shed 2 bases and J shed 3 bases, with 14 bases lying between them. Germline assignment: CDR1 SGHRS and CDR2 YFSETQ.

The sample was sorted CD4+, CD8+, or CD8+CD57+ T cells (not recorded which) from PBMCs. This receptor was identified in a human donor with aplastic anemia. This chain links TRBV5-1 with TRBJ1-1; possibly TRBD1 for D (6 bases). CDR3 sequence reads: CASSFTGIRDTEAFF. For the CDR3, the DNA is TGCGCCAGCAGCTTTACAGGGATTAGAGACACTGAAGCTTTCTTT.